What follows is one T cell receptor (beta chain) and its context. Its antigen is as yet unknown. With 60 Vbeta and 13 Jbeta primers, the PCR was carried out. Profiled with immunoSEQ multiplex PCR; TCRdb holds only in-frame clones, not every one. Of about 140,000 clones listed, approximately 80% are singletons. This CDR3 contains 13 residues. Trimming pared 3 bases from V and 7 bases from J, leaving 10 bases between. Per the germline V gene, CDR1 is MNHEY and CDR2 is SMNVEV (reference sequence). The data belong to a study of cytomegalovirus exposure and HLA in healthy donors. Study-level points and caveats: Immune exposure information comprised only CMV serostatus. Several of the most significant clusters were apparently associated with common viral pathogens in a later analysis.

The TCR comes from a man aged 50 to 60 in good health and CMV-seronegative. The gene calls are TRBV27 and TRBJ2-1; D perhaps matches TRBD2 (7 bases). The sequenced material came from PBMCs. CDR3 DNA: TGTGCCAGCAGTTTCAGGGGAGGGAATGAGCAGTTCTTC. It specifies CASSFRGGNEQFF.